The 7 T cell receptor beta chains presented below share a single source sample, sequenced in a study of T cell repertoires in cytomegalovirus infection. TCRdb itself ran the reads through MiXCR, one entry per CDR3 protein. The data show nearly 450,000 distinct CDR3 sequences, 31% seen once. The sequenced sample was PBMCs. The receptors stem from a human donor in good health (CMV status not recorded). Some clones in this sample may be carry-over from other donors' samples.

As concerns this clonotype: A read error may explain this, as a much larger clone is one base away. The chain couples TRBV11-2 to TRBJ1-5; D is possibly TRBD1 (6 bases). The CDR3 covers 14 residues. Germline V gene sequence: CDR1 SGHAT, CDR2 FQNNGV. The CDR3 DNA is TGTGCCAGCAGTTTAGACAGGTCCAATCATCCCCAGCATTTT. Translation gives CASSLDRSNHPQHF.

The rearrangement uses TRBV7-2 and TRBJ1-3; 7 bases are shared with TRBD1. J was trimmed by 2 bases and V by 7 bases; bases with no gene match: 5. This CDR3 spans 14 amino acids. The V gene's germline CDR1 is SGHTA and CDR2 FQGNSA. Written as DNA, the CDR3 is TGTGCCAGCACAACAGGGGTCCCTGGAAACACCATATATTTT. This sequence encodes CASTTGVPGNTIYF. Together with reference TRBV7-2 and TRBJ1-3, the CDR3 gives the full variable domain: GAGVSQSPSNKVTEKGKDVELRCDPISGHTALYWYRQSLGQGLEFLIYFQGNSAPDKSGLPSDRFSAERTGGSVSTLTIQRTQQEDSAVYLCASTTGVPGNTIYFGEGSWLTVV.

As for this clonotype: The final CDR3 position lacks the conserved phenylalanine or tryptophan, pointing to a likely read error. This rearrangement joins TRBV6-4 to TRBJ1-1; weak D call: TRBD1 (5 bases). V was cut by 0 bases and J by 11 bases, with 19 bases left in between. The CDR3 runs 15 residues. Germline assignment: CDR1 MRHNA and CDR2 SNTAGT. The CDR3, as DNA: TGTGCCAGCAGTGACTCGCCCGACAGTCCCCGTCGGGCTTTCCTT. This encodes CASSDSPDSPRRAFL.

The chain uses TRBV12-3 or TRBV12-4 and TRBJ1-2, with D tentatively TRBD1 (6 bases). The CDR3 is 14 amino acids. Trimming stripped 5 bases from V and 6 bases from J, with 16 bases between. CDR3 bases: TGTGCCAGCAGTCCCTCCTTCGGGGGCAATGGCTACACCTTC. Encoded protein: CASSPSFGGNGYTF.

The genes are TRBV19 and TRBJ2-1; no definite D call. Trimming pared 1 base from V and 5 bases from J, leaving 6 bases between. Germline assignment: CDR1 LNHDA and CDR2 SQIVND (reference sequence). The length of the CDR3 is 13 residues. CDR3 loop: CASSIVLDNEQFF. The DNA of the CDR3 is TGTGCCAGTAGTATAGTCCTGGACAATGAGCAGTTCTTC. Based on the CDR3 plus reference TRBV19 and TRBJ2-1, the full variable domain is DGGITQSPKYLFRKEGQNVTLSCEQNLNHDAMYWYRQDPGQGLRLIYYSQIVNDFQKGDIAEGYSVSREKKESFPLTVTSAQKNPTAFYLCASSIVLDNEQFFGPGTRLTVL.

The chain carries TRBV20-1 and TRBJ2-2; TRBD1 aligns across 9 bases. CDR3 length: 15 amino acids. Germline V CDR1 and CDR2: DFQATT, SNEGSKA (reference sequence). The V and J ends lost 3 bases and 6 bases, in that order; junction bases with no gene match: 8. The CDR3 protein is CSARLGTGWAGELFF. CDR3 sequence (DNA): TGCAGTGCTAGGCTGGGGACAGGGTGGGCCGGGGAGCTGTTTTTT.

The J gene is TRBJ2-1, the V gene TRBV19; the match to TRBD2 covers 7 bases. The CDR3 covers 11 residues. CDR1 LNHDA and CDR2 SQIVND come from the germline V gene (reference sequence). V dropped 10 bases and J dropped 10; count of bases not matched to a gene: 7. CDR3 region: CATLGGYEQFF. CDR3 in DNA: TGTGCCACTCTCGGGGGGTACGAGCAGTTCTTC.